A single T cell receptor beta chain is shown here with its context. V was trimmed by 6 bases and J by 7 bases, leaving 15 bases between them. The CDR3 sequence is 14 residues long. Germline V gene sequence: CDR1 LNHDA, CDR2 SQIVND (reference sequence). These data originate in a study of cytomegalovirus exposure and HLA in healthy donors. Turning to the study itself: Among approximately 390 genotyped donors, 65% to 90% fell in the Caucasian-associated ancestry cluster.

The PCR was carried out with 60 Vbeta primers and 13 Jbeta primers. TCRdb keeps only in-frame clones here, not all; method: immunoSEQ multiplex PCR. The table shows roughly 110,000 clones, with around 79% occurring only once. J is TRBJ1-4 and V is TRBV19, with TRBD1 as a possible D gene (5 bases). The TCR originated in a man aged 60 to 69 in good health and CMV-seronegative. Sequences were obtained from PBMCs. Here the CDR3 reads CASSRTGEAEKLFF. CDR3 coding DNA: TGTGCCAGTAGCCGAACGGGGGAAGCTGAAAAACTGTTTTTT.